This T cell receptor (beta chain) was sequenced during a study of T-cell reconstitution after alpha-beta-depleted transplantation in children. Library preparation (for TCRbeta) was performed with unique molecular identifiers. TCRdb passed the PCR reads through MiXCR, listing each CDR3 protein once. This table holds about 230,000 distinct CDR3 sequences, 9.7% found once. Looked up from germline, CDR1 is KGHSH and CDR2 is LQKENI. The CDR3 is made up of 14 amino acids. V lost 3 bases and J lost 1, with 8 bases in between. The origin of this receptor is a human donor who donated a stem cell graft to a child with SCID. This sequence joins TRBV18 and TRBJ2-3; maybe TRBD1 (5 bases). Specimen: PBMCs from the stem cell graft donor, collected from the stem cell graft. As DNA, the CDR3 is TGTGCCAGCTCACCTAAGACAGGCACAGATACGCAGTATTTT. Translated, it gives CASSPKTGTDTQYF.